This entry is about one T cell receptor beta chain. CDR3 length equals 14 residues. Trimming removed 2 bases at V and 2 bases at J, with 10 bases between. Germline V gene lookup returns CDR1 MNHEY and CDR2 SVGEGT. The sample belongs to a study of blood T cell repertoires in COVID-19. Original data processing: Amplified reference gene primers provided the basis for estimating nucleated cell counts. Profiled with immunoSEQ multiplex PCR; TCRdb holds only in-frame clones, not every one. The DNA gave D and trimming, while V, J and clone size come from that table. The sample holds roughly 250,000 clones, 70% to 90% seen once.

This rearrangement joins TRBV6-2 or TRBV6-3 to TRBJ2-7; D may be TRBD1 (6 bases). Specimen: peripheral blood. The receptor's source is a woman aged 40 to 55 who had recovered from COVID-19. This CDR3 reads CASSYGGAAYEQYF. In DNA form, the CDR3 reads TGTGCCAGCAGTTACGGGGGCGCGGCCTACGAGCAGTACTTC.